The 24 T cell receptor beta chains reported below all come from one sample, sequenced in a study of CXCR3-negative and CXCR3-positive naive CD8 T cells. The authors prepared UMI-labeled TRB cDNA libraries by 5' RACE. TCRdb re-called the 5' RACE reads and gives one entry per CDR3 protein, without DNA. The table lists about 80,000 distinct CDR3 sequences, with about 1.4% in the top ten. The sequenced sample consisted of naive CXCR3- CD8+ T cells from blood. Regarding subset: CD45RO-CCR7+CD27+CD95- naive CD8+ T cells lacking CXCR3 (TNR3-). All receptors derive from a human donor in good health. Some clones in this sample may be carry-over from other donors' samples.

The chain links TRBV12-3 or TRBV12-4 to TRBJ2-3; TCRdb gives TRBD1 as the D gene, but with no DNA this cannot be confirmed. The CDR3 sequence is 20 residues long. This chain's CDR3 is CASSFPLMRPTEASTDTQYF.

This chain uses TRBV7-8 with TRBJ2-1; the D gene TCRdb calls, TRBD2, cannot be checked with no DNA. The CDR3 spans 16 residues. Germline CDR1 is SGHVS and CDR2 is FQNEAQ. CDR3: CASSLQGGDSYNEQFF.

J is TRBJ1-5 and V is TRBV28; the D call from TCRdb, TRBD1, cannot be confirmed without DNA. CDR3 length equals 19 residues. Germline CDR1 and CDR2: MDHEN and SYDVKM. The CDR3 sequence: CASSHRPGTGNNSNQPQHF.

The CDR3: CASSGPRFGEGNYGYTF. The chain couples TRBV7-2 to TRBJ1-2. This CDR3 region has 17 residues. Germline V CDR1 and CDR2: SGHTA, FQGNSA.

This chain connects TRBV28 to TRBJ2-3. This CDR3 has 15 amino acids. Germline CDR1 reads MDHEN; CDR2 reads SYDVKM. CDR3 region: CASSFMGTSTDTQYF.

The gene calls are TRBV5-1 and TRBJ2-1; with no DNA, the TCRdb D assignment of TRBD1 cannot be verified. Germline-derived CDR1 and CDR2 are SGHRS and YFSETQ. The CDR3 extends over 11 amino acids. The CDR3 sequence: CASSRGHEQFF.

CDR3 sequence reads: CSVEDRLVTLNEQYF. The gene calls are TRBV29-1 and TRBJ2-7. The CDR3 length is 15 residues. Germline V gene data show CDR1 as SQVTM and CDR2 as ANQGSEA.

The rearrangement uses TRBV7-2 and TRBJ2-2; lacking DNA, the TRBD2 call made by TCRdb goes unchecked. Germline CDR1 reads SGHTA; CDR2 reads FQGNSA. This CDR3 is 15 amino acids long. CDR3 sequence: CASSLLAGHPGELFF.

The chain recombines TRBV7-9 with TRBJ2-3; the TCRdb D gene call, TRBD2, has no DNA to confirm it. This CDR3 has 15 amino acids. Germline assignment: CDR1 SEHNR and CDR2 FQNEAQ (reference sequence). This CDR3 is CASSFGTSGTDTQYF.

V usage is TRBV10-3 and J usage is TRBJ1-2. Germline CDR1 reads ENHRY; CDR2 reads SYGVKD. The CDR3 length is 13 residues. The CDR3 sequence is CAAQDGGRKGCTF.

The chain links TRBV7-8 to TRBJ2-3; as DNA is missing, the TRBD2 call by TCRdb cannot be tested. CDR3 length equals 18 residues. CDR1 and CDR2 (germline): SGHVS, FQNEAQ. Here the CDR3 reads CASSLPLAGGLSTDTQYF.

V is TRBV29-1 and J is TRBJ1-2; TCRdb names TRBD1, which stays unverified in the absence of DNA. Germline CDR1 reads SQVTM; CDR2 reads ANQGSEA. CDR3 length: 15 amino acids. This CDR3 is CSVEDFRGGSYGYTF.

The chain combines TRBV9 with TRBJ2-1; TCRdb's assignment of TRBD1 cannot be checked, as there is no DNA. CDR1 SGDLS and CDR2 YYNGEE come from the germline V gene. CDR3 length: 15 amino acids. The chain's CDR3 is CASSDRDRTYNEQFF. The variable domain in full, with the rest retrieved from reference TRBV9 and TRBJ2-1, is DSGVTQTPKHLITATGQRVTLRCSPRSGDLSVYWYQQSLDQGLQFLIQYYNGEERAKGNILERFSAQQFPDLHSELNLSSLELGDSALYFCASSDRDRTYNEQFFGPGTRLTVL.

The V and J genes are TRBV29-1 and TRBJ1-2; TCRdb's assignment of TRBD1 cannot be checked, as there is no DNA. CDR1 is SQVTM, CDR2 ANQGSEA, per germline. The CDR3 sequence is 15 residues long. Here the CDR3 reads CSVGGPGTRADGYTF.

The genes are TRBV7-2 and TRBJ2-1; checking the TCRdb D call of TRBD1 is not possible without DNA. Germline lookup yields CDR1 SGHTA and CDR2 FQGNSA. The length of the CDR3 is 18 residues. The CDR3: CASSMSVSGLSSYNEQFF.

The chain combines TRBV7-2 with TRBJ1-1. The germline V gene has CDR1 SGHTA and CDR2 FQGNSA. The CDR3 is made up of 13 amino acids. The CDR3 reads CASSLPLITEAFF.

The chain links TRBV9 to TRBJ1-1. CDR3 length equals 15 residues. CDR1 is SGDLS and CDR2 is YYNGEE in the germline V gene. CDR3 loop: CASSADSIMNTEAFF.

The chain carries TRBV6-5 and TRBJ1-2; checking the TCRdb D call of TRBD1 is not possible without DNA. Germline lookup yields CDR1 MNHEY and CDR2 SVGAGI. This CDR3 region has 14 residues. The CDR3 spells CASSYQPGWYGYTF.

The chain uses TRBV13 and TRBJ2-7; TCRdb picks TRBD1, but there is no DNA to check that call. The CDR3 spans 16 residues. The germline CDR1 and CDR2 sequences are PRHDT and FYEKMQ (reference sequence). CDR3 sequence: CASSLEGGDGQYEQYF.

V and J are TRBV11-2 and TRBJ2-7; TCRdb outputs TRBD1, but without DNA this stays unchecked. Germline CDR1 reads SGHAT; CDR2 reads FQNNGV. The CDR3 is made up of 15 amino acids. CDR3 in amino acids: CASSLAGTGGYEQYF.

The chain recombines TRBV4-2 with TRBJ2-7; checking the TCRdb D call of TRBD2 is not possible without DNA. The CDR3 totals 16 residues. Germline lookup yields CDR1 LGHNA and CDR2 YNFKEQ. The CDR3 here is CASSQGLAGGPDEQYF.

The chain links TRBV4-3 to TRBJ2-3; TCRdb returns TRBD2, unconfirmable since there is no DNA. Germline assignment: CDR1 LGHNA and CDR2 YSLEER. There are 16 residues in the CDR3. Here the CDR3 reads CASSQDLRGLTDTQYF.

The chain links TRBV7-9 to TRBJ2-7; TCRdb calls TRBD2, which cannot be checked without DNA. This CDR3 has 13 residues. Germline V gene sequence: CDR1 SEHNR, CDR2 FQNEAQ (reference sequence). The CDR3 here is CASSLTQGGEQYF.

V is TRBV29-1 and J is TRBJ2-1; with no DNA, the TCRdb D assignment of TRBD1 cannot be verified. Germline V gene data show CDR1 as SQVTM and CDR2 as ANQGSEA. CDR3 length: 13 residues. This CDR3 is CSVVLGAGGEQFF.